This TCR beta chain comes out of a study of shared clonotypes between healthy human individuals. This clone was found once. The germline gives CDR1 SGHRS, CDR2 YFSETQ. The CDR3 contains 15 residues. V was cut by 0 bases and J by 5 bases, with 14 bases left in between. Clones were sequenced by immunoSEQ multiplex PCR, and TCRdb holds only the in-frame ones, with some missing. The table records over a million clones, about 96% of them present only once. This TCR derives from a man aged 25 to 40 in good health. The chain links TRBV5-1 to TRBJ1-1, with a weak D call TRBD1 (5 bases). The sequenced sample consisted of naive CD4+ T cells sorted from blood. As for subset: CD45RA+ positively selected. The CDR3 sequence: CASSLEGAKGTEAFF. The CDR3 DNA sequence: TGCGCCAGCAGCTTGGAAGGGGCGAAGGGGACTGAAGCTTTCTTT. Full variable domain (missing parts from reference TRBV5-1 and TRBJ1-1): KAGVTQTPRYLIKTRGQQVTLSCSPISGHRSVSWYQQTPGQGLQFLFEYFSETQRNKGNFPGRFSGRQFSNSRSEMNVSTLELGDSALYLCASSLEGAKGTEAFFGQGTRLTVV.